Each of the 24 T cell receptor beta chains below was sequenced from the same sample in a study of cytomegalovirus exposure and HLA in healthy donors. A multiplex PCR was run with 60 Vbeta primers and 13 Jbeta primers. Method: immunoSEQ multiplex PCR; TCRdb's copy keeps in-frame clones and lacks some. The data contain about 91,000 clones, 64% of them singletons. The sequenced sample consisted of PBMCs. These receptors all come from a human donor in good health.

This chain connects TRBV10-3 to TRBJ2-1; 13 bases match TRBD2. The germline CDR1 and CDR2 sequences are ENHRY and SYGVKD. The V gene end was trimmed by 6 bases and the J gene end by 5 bases; junction bases not matched to a gene: 4. This CDR3 is 15 amino acids long. This chain's CDR3 is CAISKGLAGNNEQFF. The CDR3 region has the DNA TGTGCCATCAGCAAGGGACTAGCGGGAAACAATGAGCAGTTCTTC.

The V call is TRBV5-4, the J call TRBJ1-2; tentative D call: TRBD1 (5 bases). The CDR3 covers 13 residues. Germline CDR1 and CDR2: SGHNT and YYREEE (reference sequence). Trimming shortened V by 4 bases and J by 2 bases, and 9 bases separated the two germline ends. CDR3 bases: TGTGCCAGCAGCATCGACAGCAACTATGGCTACACCTTC. Its protein product is CASSIDSNYGYTF.

The chain uses TRBV30 and TRBJ1-1; D unclear. The CDR3 runs to 13 residues. V lost 1 base to trimming and J lost 0 bases, with 6 bases between them. The germline CDR1 and CDR2 sequences are GTSNPN and SVGIG (reference sequence). The CDR3 reads CAWSEQLNTEAFF. CDR3 nucleotides: TGTGCCTGGAGTGAACAGCTGAACACTGAAGCTTTCTTT.

The gene calls are TRBV29-1 and TRBJ2-5; D perhaps matches TRBD2 (6 bases). The CDR3 totals 13 residues. CDR1 and CDR2 from the germline V gene are SQVTM and ANQGSEA. V was clipped by 6 bases and J by 2 bases, with 13 bases between them. The CDR3 DNA sequence: TGCAGCGTGCTAATTGCGGGGCAAGAGACCCAGTACTTC. Protein product: CSVLIAGQETQYF.

In this sample, this clone turned up once. V gene TRBV5-1 combines with J gene TRBJ2-6; possibly TRBD1 for D (5 bases). Trimming pared 4 bases from V and 0 bases from J, leaving 14 bases between. There are 17 residues in the CDR3. Germline-derived CDR1 and CDR2 are SGHRS and YFSETQ. CDR3 sequence: CASSMQGSLSGANVLTF. The CDR3 DNA sequence: TGCGCCAGCAGCATGCAGGGTAGCCTCTCTGGGGCCAACGTCCTGACTTTC.

This chain connects TRBV7-2 to TRBJ2-1; 7 bases are a match to TRBD1. CDR3 length equals 15 residues. CDR1 and CDR2 (germline): SGHTA, FQGNSA. Trimming cost V 3 bases and J 3 bases; bases outside gene matches: 5. Here the CDR3 DNA reads TGTGCCAGCAGCTTCCGACAGGGAAACTACAATGAGCAGTTCTTC. This sequence encodes CASSFRQGNYNEQFF.

This clone turned up a few times. The rearrangement links TRBV4-3 to TRBJ2-5; 10 nucleotides line up with TRBD2. The CDR3 length is 17 residues. Per the germline V gene, CDR1 is LGHNA and CDR2 is YSLEER. With 0 bases clipped from V and 6 bases from J, the junction kept 10 bases outside the gene matches. Here the CDR3 reads CASSQETSGGASKTQYF. CDR3 in DNA: TGCGCCAGCAGCCAAGAAACCAGCGGGGGGGCTTCAAAGACCCAGTACTTC.

Note on this clone: The sample holds other DNA sequences that translate to the same CDR3. The rearrangement uses TRBV5-5 and TRBJ2-7, with D perhaps TRBD1 (5 bases). In germline, CDR1 is SGHKS, CDR2 YYEKEE (reference sequence). This CDR3 has 15 residues. Trimming removed 4 bases from V and 3 bases from J, with 17 bases in between. The CDR3 region has the DNA TGTGCCAGCAGCCCCTCACCTCAGGGAATCTACGAGCAGTACTTC. It translates to CASSPSPQGIYEQYF.

There are a few counts of this clone. The chain couples TRBV7-8 to TRBJ2-5; TRBD2 is a possible D gene (5 bases). The V end lost 1 base, the J end lost 7 bases, and 7 bases lay between the germline ends. Germline CDR1 is SGHVS and CDR2 is FQNEAQ. The CDR3 is 12 amino acids. The CDR3 loop is CASSLGAGTQYF. The CDR3 bases are TGTGCCAGCAGCTTAGGGGCGGGGACCCAGTACTTC.

Remarks on this clone: The sample carries other DNA sequences with the same CDR3. The rearrangement links TRBV19 to TRBJ2-3; tentative D call: TRBD1 (6 bases). The CDR3 spans 15 residues. Trimming removed 10 bases at V and 2 bases at J, with 19 bases between. CDR1 LNHDA and CDR2 SQIVND come from the germline V gene (reference sequence). The CDR3 reads CATLPLGQATDTQYF. The CDR3 DNA reads as TGTGCCACCCTACCCCTGGGACAAGCCACAGATACGCAGTATTTT.

The V call is TRBV9, the J call TRBJ2-2; TRBD2 matches 14 bases. This CDR3 comprises 14 residues. Trimming at V came to 4 bases and at J to 15 bases, leaving 8 bases not matched to a gene. CDR1 and CDR2 (germline): SGDLS, YYNGEE. CDR3 DNA: TGTGCCAGCAGCCCCCGGACTAGCGGGGGGTGGTTGTTTTTT. Translated: CASSPRTSGGWLFF. Based on the CDR3 plus reference TRBV9 and TRBJ2-2, the full variable domain is DSGVTQTPKHLITATGQRVTLRCSPRSGDLSVYWYQQSLDQGLQFLIQYYNGEERAKGNILERFSAQQFPDLHSELNLSSLELGDSALYFCASSPRTSGGWLFFGEGSRLTVL.

This chain uses TRBV4-3 with TRBJ2-5; no definite D call. The CDR3 extends over 14 amino acids. V was clipped by 0 bases and J by 2 bases, with 7 bases between them. Germline V gene data show CDR1 as LGHNA and CDR2 as YSLEER. As DNA, the CDR3 is TGCGCCAGCAGCCAAGATCGGTCGCAAGAGACCCAGTACTTC. Protein sequence: CASSQDRSQETQYF.

This sequence joins TRBV19 and TRBJ2-3, with 15 bases aligning to TRBD2. CDR3 length: 17 residues. With 5 bases clipped from V and 2 bases from J, the junction kept 5 bases outside the gene matches. Germline assignment: CDR1 LNHDA and CDR2 SQIVND (reference sequence). This CDR3 reads CASSLRTSGGATDTQYF. The CDR3 DNA reads TGTGCCAGTAGTCTACGGACTAGCGGGGGGGCCACAGATACGCAGTATTTT.

This chain joins TRBV18 and TRBJ1-3, with D tentatively TRBD1 (6 bases). The V end was cut by 2 bases, the J end by 3 bases, with 14 bases between. The CDR3 sequence is 16 residues long. Per the germline V gene, CDR1 is KGHSH and CDR2 is LQKENI. DNA for the CDR3: TGTGCCAGCTCACCATCCCCAAACAGGGTTGGAAACACCATATATTTT. Translation gives CASSPSPNRVGNTIYF.

This clone was counted between two and nine times. V and J are TRBV7-9 and TRBJ2-5; TRBD1 agrees at 7 bases. V dropped 5 bases and J dropped 5; count of bases not matched to a gene: 11. The CDR3 runs 15 residues. The germline V gene has CDR1 SEHNR and CDR2 FQNEAQ (reference sequence). The CDR3 DNA follows: TGTGCCAGCAGCCCGGACAGGATGATTGAGGAGACCCAGTACTTC. Translating gives CASSPDRMIEETQYF.

The rearrangement joins TRBV7-3 to TRBJ2-4, with 8 bases fitting TRBD1. The V and J ends lost 5 bases and 3 bases, in that order; junction bases with no gene match: 3. The CDR3 is 14 residues long. Germline CDR1 SGHTA, CDR2 FQGTGA. The CDR3 nucleotides are TGTGCCAGCAGCGGGACAGGCGGCAAAAACATTCAGTACTTC. Translated: CASSGTGGKNIQYF.

The table lists this clone with a count of one. V and J are TRBV29-1 and TRBJ2-7; tentative D call: TRBD1 (5 bases). Germline CDR1 and CDR2: SQVTM and ANQGSEA. With 4 bases removed from V and 7 bases from J, the gap between germline ends came to 11 bases. This CDR3 contains 11 residues. The CDR3 here is CSVGQLREQYF. The CDR3 DNA follows: TGCAGCGTTGGACAGCTACGGGAGCAGTACTTC.

The chain carries TRBV7-9 and TRBJ2-3; D perhaps matches TRBD2 (5 bases). Between the trimmed V and J ends, which lost 5 bases and 2 bases, there was a span of 17 bases. This CDR3 spans 16 amino acids. CDR1 is SEHNR and CDR2 is FQNEAQ in the germline V gene (reference sequence). CDR3 amino acids: CASSGGGYINTDTQYF. CDR3 bases: TGTGCCAGCAGCGGAGGTGGCTACATTAACACAGATACGCAGTATTTT. The full variable domain, completed using reference TRBV7-9 and TRBJ2-3, is DTGVSQNPRHKITKRGQNVTFRCDPISEHNRLYWYRQTLGQGPEFLTYFQNEAQLEKSRLLSDRFSAERPKGSFSTLEIQRTEQGDSAMYLCASSGGGYINTDTQYFGPGTRLTVL.

This rearrangement joins TRBV5-6 to TRBJ2-7; D possibly corresponds to TRBD1 (6 bases). The germline V and J ends were trimmed by 4 bases and 3 bases, with 14 bases remaining between them. CDR3 length: 14 residues. The germline gives CDR1 SGHDT, CDR2 YYEEEE. The CDR3 DNA follows: TGTGCCAGCAGCAGGCCTACAGGGAACTACGAGCAGTACTTC. It is translated as CASSRPTGNYEQYF.

The chain links TRBV5-1 to TRBJ2-2; TRBD1 aligns across 8 bases. CDR1 and CDR2 (germline): SGHRS, YFSETQ. The CDR3 spans 18 residues. Trimming took 4 bases from V and 5 from J; bases not matched to a gene: 16. CDR3 in amino acids: CASSQGQGGTVVTGELFF. In nucleotides, the CDR3 is TGCGCCAGCAGCCAAGGACAGGGAGGAACAGTGGTGACCGGGGAGCTGTTTTTT.

This clone was detected only a few times. V and J are TRBV5-1 and TRBJ2-1; weak D call: TRBD1 (6 bases). Germline-derived CDR1 and CDR2 are SGHRS and YFSETQ. Trimming took 8 bases from V and 5 from J, leaving 17 bases between them. CDR3 length equals 14 residues. DNA of the CDR3: TGCGCCAGTAAATCCGGGACAACTAACAATGAGCAGTTCTTC. Encoded protein: CASKSGTTNNEQFF.

The chain combines TRBV6-5 with TRBJ2-1, with a possible D match to TRBD2 (7 bases). Trimming shortened V by 2 bases and J by 4 bases, and 15 bases separated the two germline ends. The CDR3 loop spans 16 amino acids. Germline assignment: CDR1 MNHEY and CDR2 SVGAGI. The CDR3 here is CASSYTRGAMYNEQFF. The CDR3 DNA follows: TGTGCCAGCAGTTACACACGGGGGGCCATGTACAATGAGCAGTTCTTC.

Here the CDR3 reads CASSLDPPPATGGDEQYF. CDR3 nucleotides: TGTGCCAGCAGCTTAGACCCCCCTCCCGCAACAGGGGGCGACGAGCAGTACTTC. This chain joins TRBV7-8 and TRBJ2-7, with 9 bases identical to TRBD1. The CDR3 is 18 residues long. Per the germline V gene, CDR1 is SGHVS and CDR2 is FQNEAQ. After removal of 1 base from V and 5 bases from J, the junction contained 15 bases not matched to a gene.

CDR3 region: CASSEDRDRGQKDTGELFF. In DNA, the CDR3 is TGCGCCAGCAGTGAAGATCGGGACAGGGGGCAAAAGGACACCGGGGAGCTGTTTTTT. This chain joins TRBV10-1 and TRBJ2-2, with 12 positions matching TRBD1. The CDR3 loop spans 19 amino acids. The V and J ends lost 3 bases and 3 bases, in that order; junction bases with no gene match: 11. From germline, CDR1 is WNHNN and CDR2 SYGVQD (reference sequence).